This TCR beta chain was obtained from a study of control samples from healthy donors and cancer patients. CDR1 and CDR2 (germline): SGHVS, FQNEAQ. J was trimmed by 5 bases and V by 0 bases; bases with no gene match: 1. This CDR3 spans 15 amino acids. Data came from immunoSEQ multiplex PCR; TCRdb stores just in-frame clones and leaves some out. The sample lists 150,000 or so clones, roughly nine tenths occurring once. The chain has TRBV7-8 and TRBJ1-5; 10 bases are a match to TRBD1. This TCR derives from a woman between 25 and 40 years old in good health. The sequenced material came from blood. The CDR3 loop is CASSLAGTGDQPQHF. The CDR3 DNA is TGTGCCAGCAGCTTAGCCGGGACAGGGGATCAGCCCCAGCATTTT.